The T cell receptor (beta chain) under discussion was sequenced for a study of shared clonotypes between healthy human individuals. Sequencing used immunoSEQ multiplex PCR; TCRdb keeps in-frame clones, though not all of them. The sample has millions of clones, 90% to 95% seen once. This receptor was obtained from a man in his late teens or twenties in good health. The material sequenced was naive CD4+ T cells sorted from blood. Subset here: CD45RA+ positively selected.

Written as DNA, the CDR3 is TGTGCCAGCAGCTCGACAGGGGTGACTAATGAAAAACTGTTTTTT. Translating gives CASSSTGVTNEKLFF. The chain carries TRBV5-4 and TRBJ1-4; 8 nucleotides match TRBD1. The CDR3 has 15 residues. CDR1 and CDR2 (germline): SGHNT, YYREEE (reference sequence). V was pared by 3 bases and J by 2 bases, with 3 bases of the junction left unmatched.